The rows below give T cell receptor beta chains drawn from one sample of a study of OX40 agonist ivuxolimab in advanced cancers. Profiling relied on immunoSEQ multiplex PCR, and the TCRdb table lists in-frame clones only, not all of them. The table includes about 26,000 clones, 75% to 90% detected once. The sequencing here drew on CD4+ or CD8+ T cells sorted from blood, taken in a trial of the OX40 agonist ivuxolimab. Receptor source: an adult with an advanced solid tumor such as melanoma, head and neck, liver or kidney cancer. The conserved cysteine and the conserved F or W are not part of the CDR3 here.

j_call v_call cdr3_aa
TRBJ2-1 TRBV9 ASSVGLAANEQF
TRBJ2-7 TRBV14 ASSQVGTGTGYEQY
TRBJ2-7 TRBV9 ASSVEEGYAYEQY
TRBJ1-2 TRBV25-1 ASSEFNKGGAEGGYT
TRBJ1-5 TRBV4-1 ASSQTGEGQPQH
TRBJ2-3 TRBV1 TSSHCVTSGSTDTQY
TRBJ1-1 TRBV7-9 ASSPRATNTEAF
TRBJ2-1 TRBV7-2 ASSLVDWGRAEQF
TRBJ1-2 TRBV4-1 ASSQGSGQGALAYGYT
TRBJ2-7 TRBV5-6 ASSPGTGVYEQY
TRBJ2-1 TRBV11-2 ASSNLEQF
TRBJ2-7 TRBV28 ASNREGYEQY
TRBJ2-7 TRBV9 ASSPSGTVTYEQY
TRBJ2-5 TRBV4-1 ASGPTSGTMYQETQY
TRBJ2-7 TRBV30 AWSVTPPGYEQY
TRBJ2-1 TRBV11-3 ASSLSELPAEQF
TRBJ2-7 TRBV6-6 ASSSRGEQY
TRBJ2-2 TRBV9 ASSVEVYTGELF
TRBJ1-5 TRBV5-6 ASSSLQGNNQPQH
TRBJ2-1 TRBV29-1 SVDTADAYNEQF
TRBJ2-1 TRBV6-1 ASSELAGGLGYDNEQF
TRBJ2-3 TRBV5-6 ASSLTPGMSYDDTQY
TRBJ1-1 TRBV19 ASSIGYGNTEAF
TRBJ2-7 TRBV10-1 ASSESGTSGYEQY
TRBJ2-1 TRBV27 ASSLWDQSEQF
TRBJ2-2 TRBV6-5 ASSYRRGNTGELF
TRBJ2-3 TRBV27 ASSGGWGGTDTQY
TRBJ2-7 TRBV19 ASSIANSGGSYEQY
TRBJ1-1 TRBV6-5 ASSLGFYTEAF
TRBJ1-3 TRBV6-5 ASSYGPGQTGNTIY
TRBJ2-2 TRBV4-1 ASSQEDWDFAGELF